This T cell receptor beta chain was sequenced for a study of OX40 agonist ivuxolimab in advanced cancers. Overall study: The dose-escalation cohort had hepatocellular carcinoma, melanoma, renal cell or head and neck cancer. Regarding the study as a whole: Low levels of normalized T-cell clonal expansion also appeared in some nonresponders. Among patients with partial responses at 0.1-3.0 mg/kg, clonal expansion was among the lowest. The CD4+ and CD8+ T cells in the blood had expanded clonally by week 6 at 0.1 to 3.0 mg/kg.

Generated by immunoSEQ multiplex PCR, the TCRdb table keeps only in-frame clones and is missing some. Seen here are tens of thousands of clones, roughly nine tenths observed once, and the top ten hold around 0.8%. This CDR3 has 13 amino acids. Germline V gene data show CDR1 as WNHNN and CDR2 as SYGVQD (reference sequence). The V and J ends lost 0 bases and 2 bases respectively, with 4 bases between them. Details on this clone: Antigen specificity is unknown.

The chain links TRBV10-1 to TRBJ1-2, with D unclear. The sample consisted of CD4+ or CD8+ T cells sorted from blood, taken in a trial of the OX40 agonist ivuxolimab. The origin of this receptor is an adult with an advanced solid tumor such as melanoma, head and neck, liver or kidney cancer. In nucleotides, the CDR3 is TGCGCCAGCAGTGAGTCGGGAAACTATGGCTACACCTTC. Residues: CASSESGNYGYTF.